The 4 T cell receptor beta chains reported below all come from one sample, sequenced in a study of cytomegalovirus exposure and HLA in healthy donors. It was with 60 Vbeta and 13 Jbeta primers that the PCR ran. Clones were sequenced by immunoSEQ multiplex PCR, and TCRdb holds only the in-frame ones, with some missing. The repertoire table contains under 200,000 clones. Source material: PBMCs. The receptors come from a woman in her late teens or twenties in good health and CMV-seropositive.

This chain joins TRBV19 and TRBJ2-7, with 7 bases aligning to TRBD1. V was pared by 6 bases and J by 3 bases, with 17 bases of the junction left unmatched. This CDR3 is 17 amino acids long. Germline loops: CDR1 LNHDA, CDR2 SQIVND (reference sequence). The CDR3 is CASSPSHRGYPLYEQYF. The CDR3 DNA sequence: TGTGCCAGTAGCCCAAGTCACAGGGGATATCCCCTCTACGAGCAGTACTTC.

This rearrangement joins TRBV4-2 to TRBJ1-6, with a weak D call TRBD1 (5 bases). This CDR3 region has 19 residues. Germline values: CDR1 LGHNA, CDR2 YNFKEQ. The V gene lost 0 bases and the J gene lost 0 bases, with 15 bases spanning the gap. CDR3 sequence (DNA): TGTGCCAGCAGCCAAGACCCCAAGGGCGGGGGCTCCTATAATTCACCCCTCCACTTT. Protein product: CASSQDPKGGGSYNSPLHF.

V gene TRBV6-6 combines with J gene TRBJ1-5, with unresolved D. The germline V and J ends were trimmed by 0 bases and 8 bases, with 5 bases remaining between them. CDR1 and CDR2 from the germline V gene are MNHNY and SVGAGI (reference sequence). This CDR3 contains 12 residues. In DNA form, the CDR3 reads TGTGCCAGCAGTTACTCCGGAGAGCCCCAGCATTTT. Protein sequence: CASSYSGEPQHF.

CDR3 residues: CASSLPRQGLNTGELFF. The CDR3 DNA sequence: TGTGCCAGCAGCCTACCCCGCCAGGGACTGAACACCGGGGAGCTGTTTTTT. This chain uses TRBV5-4 with TRBJ2-2; a possible D gene is TRBD2 (6 bases). The germline V and J ends were trimmed by 4 bases and 1 base, with 17 bases remaining between them. The germline CDR1 and CDR2 sequences are SGHNT and YYREEE (reference sequence). The CDR3 is 17 residues long.